This T cell receptor (beta chain) was sequenced in a study of regulatory T cells in long-lasting Graves disease. The study's findings and limits: Thyroid tissue was not sampled; only peripheral blood was.

The germline V gene has CDR1 ENHRY and CDR2 SYGVKD. The CDR3 totals 16 residues. The time point is: newly diagnosed GD, antithyroid drugs for less than 3 months. Construction of the TCR library relied on RNA isolated from PBMCs. This clonotype was detected only a few times. Its specificity is unknown. Since a much larger clone is just one base distant, this may be a read error. Building of the TCR beta libraries involved iRepertoire HTBI primers and Arm-PCR of CDR3 regions. TCRdb re-called the multiplex PCR reads through MiXCR, storing one row per CDR3 protein. The sample lists roughly 380,000 distinct CDR3 sequences; around 15% were seen once.

The sequence came from a female donor with Graves disease. This chain connects TRBV10-3 to TRBJ1-1, with D possibly being TRBD1 (5 bases). The material was peripheral blood mononuclear cells (PBMCs), obtained at new diagnosis, from a patient treated with antithyroid drugs. The CDR3 DNA reads TGTGCCATCGGTGAGAAGTTGGTGGGGCGAGGCACTGAAGCTTTCTTT. Amino acid sequence: CAIGEKLVGRGTEAFF.